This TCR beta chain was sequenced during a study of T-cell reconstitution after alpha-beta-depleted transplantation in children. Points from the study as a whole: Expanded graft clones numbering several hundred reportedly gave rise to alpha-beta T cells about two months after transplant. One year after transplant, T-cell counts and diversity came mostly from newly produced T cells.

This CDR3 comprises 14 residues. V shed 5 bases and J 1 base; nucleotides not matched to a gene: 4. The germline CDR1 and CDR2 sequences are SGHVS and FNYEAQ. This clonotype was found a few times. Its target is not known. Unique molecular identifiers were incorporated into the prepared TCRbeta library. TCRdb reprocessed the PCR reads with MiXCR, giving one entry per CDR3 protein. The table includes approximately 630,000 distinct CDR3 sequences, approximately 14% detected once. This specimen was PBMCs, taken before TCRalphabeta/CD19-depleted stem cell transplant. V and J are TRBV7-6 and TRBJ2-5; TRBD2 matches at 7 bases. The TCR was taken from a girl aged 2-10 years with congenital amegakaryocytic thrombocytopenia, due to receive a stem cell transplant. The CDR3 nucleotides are TGTGCCAGCAGCCCGCAGCGGGGCCAAGAGACCCAGTACTTC. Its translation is CASSPQRGQETQYF.